This TCR beta chain derives from a study of early T cells in non-severe SARS-CoV-2 infection. Study background: Chains were not paired, and sequencing was done on bulk RNA from unsorted whole blood.

V lost 4 bases and J lost 7; bases outside the gene matches: 13. Germline CDR1 reads SGHRS; CDR2 reads YFSETQ. CDR3 length equals 15 residues. Unique molecular identifiers were attached to individual cDNA molecules. TCRdb itself ran the 5' RACE reads through MiXCR, one entry per CDR3 protein. In the table there are over 55,000 distinct CDR3 sequences, approximately 13% of which are singletons. In this sample, this clonotype turned up many times. The antigen is undetermined. Study-wide findings and caveats: VDJdb-based annotation leaned toward anti-spike CD8 responses and missed private and CD4 specificities.

The sample taken for sequencing was whole blood. This chain uses TRBV5-1 with TRBJ1-2; TRBD1 aligns across 7 bases. This receptor was obtained from an adult who was a healthcare worker with PCR-confirmed SARS-CoV-2 infection or an uninfected control (not recorded which). The CDR3 nucleotides read TGCGCCAGCAGCCCGCTCGGACAGGACTACATTGGCTACACCTTC. Amino acid sequence: CASSPLGQDYIGYTF. Together with reference TRBV5-1 and TRBJ1-2, the CDR3 gives the full variable domain: KAGVTQTPRYLIKTRGQQVTLSCSPISGHRSVSWYQQTPGQGLQFLFEYFSETQRNKGNFPGRFSGRQFSNSRSEMNVSTLELGDSALYLCASSPLGQDYIGYTFGSGTRLTVV.